One sample yielded the 27 T cell receptor beta chains listed below, sequenced in a study of T cells in Graves' hyperthyroidism and ophthalmopathy. Amplification targeted TCR beta CDR3 regions from RNA transcripts. The TCR CDR3 first-round RT-PCR relied on the HTBI primer set. TCRdb called the multiplex PCR reads again in MiXCR, with one record for every CDR3 protein. The sample records roughly 500,000 distinct CDR3 sequences, roughly 46% being singletons. The sample comprised peripheral blood or thyroid tissue (not recorded which). Source of these receptors: an adult woman with Graves' disease, either hyperthyroidism or ophthalmopathy (not recorded which).

As for this clonotype: The junction shows a germline mismatch at one end, possibly a read error. The chain joins TRBV5-1 to TRBJ1-1, with D possibly being TRBD1 (6 bases). Per the germline V gene, CDR1 is SGHRS and CDR2 is YFSETQ. This CDR3 comprises 13 residues. CDR3 nucleotides: TGCGCCAGCAGCTCGACGGACAGCCTAGAAGCTTTTTTT. Translating it yields CASSSTDSLEAFF.

The CDR3 loop is CASSVGLAGGEQYF. For the CDR3, the DNA is TGTGCCAGCAGCGTGGGACTAGCGGGAGGCGAGCAGTACTTC. J is TRBJ2-7 and V is TRBV9, with 15 bases that match TRBD2. Germline V lookup: CDR1 SGDLS, CDR2 YYNGEE. V lost 2 bases, J lost 6 bases, and 0 bases stayed unmatched. The CDR3 sequence is 14 residues long.

The chain uses TRBV2 and TRBJ1-6, with 11 bases that match TRBD1. V was pared by 6 bases and J by 10 bases, with 8 bases of the junction left unmatched. This CDR3 is built from 15 residues. CDR1 and CDR2 from the germline V gene are SNHLY and FYNNEI. CDR3 amino acids: CASRKAGTGGSPLHF. The CDR3 DNA sequence: TGTGCCAGCAGGAAGGCCGGGACAGGGGGGTCACCCCTCCACTTT.

This clonotype was seen repeatedly, ten times or more. The chain recombines TRBV24-1 with TRBJ1-1, with 9 bases lining up with TRBD1. Germline loops: CDR1 KGHDR, CDR2 SFDVKD. The CDR3 contains 17 residues. V trimming: 2 bases; J trimming: 2 bases; junction bases outside the gene matches: 8. The CDR3 DNA reads as TGTGCCACCAGTGATTCAGACAGGACAGGGGTAAACACTGAAGCTTTCTTT. It translates to CATSDSDRTGVNTEAFF.

This chain joins TRBV28 and TRBJ2-2; D is unclear. V shed 4 bases and J shed 2 bases, with 17 bases lying between them. The CDR3 is 17 amino acids. Looked up from germline, CDR1 is MDHEN and CDR2 is SYDVKM. CDR3 sequence reads: CASSYPPTGPNTGELFF. CDR3 DNA: TGTGCCAGCAGTTACCCACCCACGGGCCCTAACACCGGGGAGCTGTTTTTT. Full variable domain (remainder filled in from reference TRBV28 and TRBJ2-2): DVKVTQSSRYLVKRTGEKVFLECVQDMDHENMFWYRQDPGLGLRLIYFSYDVKMKEKGDIPEGYSVSREKKERFSLILESASTNQTSMYLCASSYPPTGPNTGELFFGEGSRLTVL.

CDR3 DNA sequence: TGCGCCAGCAGCCACCCGGGACCCAACTCCTACGAGCAGTACTTC. This sequence encodes CASSHPGPNSYEQYF. This chain joins TRBV10-2 and TRBJ2-7; D possibly matches TRBD1 or TRBD2 (5 bases each). Germline CDR1 is WSHSY and CDR2 is SAAADI. V was cut by 6 bases and J by 0 bases, with 15 bases left in between. The CDR3 is 15 amino acids.

The chain combines TRBV7-2 with TRBJ1-2, with TRBD1 as a possible D gene (6 bases). Germline CDR1 and CDR2: SGHTA and FQGNSA. CDR3 length: 13 residues. V lost 1 base, J lost 8 bases, and 11 bases lay in between. The CDR3 sequence is CASSLVRTAGYTF. The CDR3 bases are TGTGCCAGCAGCTTAGTTCGGACAGCGGGCTACACCTTC.

The V and J genes are TRBV30 and TRBJ1-1; the D gene is possibly TRBD1 (6 bases). Germline CDR1 and CDR2: GTSNPN and SVGIG (reference sequence). Trimming cost V 8 bases and J 0 bases, with 10 bases left between them. The CDR3 totals 12 residues. The CDR3 nucleotides read TGTGCCAGGGGGGCGGTGAACACTGAAGCTTTCTTT. Encoded protein: CARGAVNTEAFF.

In this sample, this clonotype turned up many times. The chain combines TRBV19 with TRBJ1-5; D not resolved. The CDR3 extends over 12 amino acids. Germline V gene lookup returns CDR1 LNHDA and CDR2 SQIVND (reference sequence). The V gene lost 3 bases and the J gene lost 7 bases, with 7 bases spanning the gap. CDR3 in amino acids: CASSIFGQPQHF. DNA of the CDR3: TGTGCCAGTAGTATCTTCGGGCAGCCCCAGCATTTT.

This clonotype showed up just a few times. V is TRBV19 and J is TRBJ2-6, with D uncertain. CDR1 is LNHDA and CDR2 is SQIVND in the germline V gene (reference sequence). V was trimmed by 4 bases and J by 4 bases, leaving 8 bases between them. This CDR3 is 14 amino acids long. CDR3 DNA sequence: TGTGCCAGTAGTAGGGCGTTCGGGGCCAACGTCCTGACTTTC. It yields the protein CASSRAFGANVLTF.

J is TRBJ2-7 and V is TRBV7-9, with D perhaps TRBD1 (5 bases). This CDR3 contains 15 residues. Looked up from germline, CDR1 is SEHNR and CDR2 is FQNEAQ (reference sequence). Trimming stripped 6 bases from V and 4 bases from J, with 19 bases between. This CDR3 is CASSPDSATHYEQYF. The CDR3 DNA follows: TGTGCCAGCAGTCCTGACAGTGCTACCCATTACGAGCAGTACTTC.

The chain carries TRBV14 and TRBJ2-5; 7 positions agree with TRBD2. This CDR3 has 15 amino acids. V lost 3 bases to trimming and J lost 2 bases; unmatched junction nucleotides: 6. Germline CDR1 and CDR2: SGHDN and FVKESK. The CDR3, as DNA: TGTGCCAGCAGCCAGATGGGACTACGACAAGAGACCCAGTACTTC. Its translation is CASSQMGLRQETQYF.

This clonotype was seen only a few times. The chain couples TRBV2 to TRBJ2-3; D remains ambiguous. V lost 0 bases and J 0 bases, leaving 13 bases between the germline ends. Germline V gene lookup returns CDR1 SNHLY and CDR2 FYNNEI. The CDR3 is made up of 17 amino acids. The CDR3: CASSEAPFGHSTDTQYF. The CDR3 DNA follows: TGTGCCAGCAGTGAAGCCCCCTTTGGCCACAGCACAGATACGCAGTATTTT. Together with reference TRBV2 and TRBJ2-3, the CDR3 gives the full variable domain: EPEVTQTPSHQVTQMGQEVILRCVPISNHLYFYWYRQILGQKVEFLVSFYNNEISEKSEIFDDQFSVERPDGSNFTLKIRSTKLEDSAMYFCASSEAPFGHSTDTQYFGPGTRLTVL.

The chain links TRBV15 to TRBJ2-5, with D maybe TRBD1 (6 bases). Germline V CDR1 and CDR2: LNHNV, YYDKDF (reference sequence). The CDR3 sequence is 13 residues long. Trimming took off 4 bases at V and 5 bases at J, with 11 bases between the two ends. CDR3: CATSNNRAETQYF. CDR3 nucleotides: TGTGCCACCAGCAATAACAGGGCGGAGACCCAGTACTTC.

The V and J genes are TRBV2 and TRBJ1-5; 8 bases agree with TRBD1. The germline CDR1 and CDR2 sequences are SNHLY and FYNNEI. The CDR3 covers 13 residues. V was pared by 6 bases and J by 11 bases, with 9 bases of the junction left unmatched. This CDR3 reads CASRVTGEETQHF. For the CDR3, the DNA is TGTGCCAGCAGGGTGACAGGGGAAGAGACCCAGCATTTT.

The CDR3 sequence: CASSLGGNFNYGYTF. CDR3 sequence (DNA): TGTGCCAGCAGCTTGGGAGGGAATTTTAACTATGGCTACACCTTC. The chain links TRBV5-6 to TRBJ1-2; D is ambiguous. V lost 0 bases, J lost 1 base, and 10 bases lay in between. Germline V lookup: CDR1 SGHDT, CDR2 YYEEEE. The CDR3 spans 15 residues.

The chain recombines TRBV20-1 with TRBJ2-5; D unresolved. Germline V gene lookup returns CDR1 DFQATT and CDR2 SNEGSKA (reference sequence). The CDR3 has 15 amino acids. V gave up 6 bases and J gave up 0 bases, with 17 bases separating them. CDR3 protein: CSASIRGGDQETQYF. CDR3 nucleotides: TGCAGTGCCAGCATCAGAGGTGGGGACCAAGAGACCCAGTACTTC.

The chain carries TRBV15 and TRBJ1-2, with D tentatively TRBD1 (6 bases). Trimming pared 1 base from V and 3 bases from J, leaving 9 bases between. From germline, CDR1 is LNHNV and CDR2 YYDKDF (reference sequence). CDR3 size: 14 residues. The CDR3 DNA reads TGTGCCACCAGCAGAGGAGAGGGGGACTATGGCTACACCTTC. The encoded protein is CATSRGEGDYGYTF.

This clonotype was seen many times. The V and J genes are TRBV6-1 and TRBJ1-5; no clear D. This CDR3 is 13 amino acids long. Per germline, CDR1 MNHNS and CDR2 SASEGT. With 2 bases removed from V and 1 base from J, the gap between germline ends came to 3 bases. The CDR3 DNA reads as TGTGCCAGCAGTGAAAGGAGCAATCAGCCCCAGCATTTT. It is translated as CASSERSNQPQHF.

The chain employs TRBV29-1 and TRBJ2-5; 8 bases are a match to TRBD1. Losses at the gene ends were 8 bases for V and 2 bases for J; bases not matched to a gene: 16. The CDR3 runs to 16 residues. Per the germline V gene, CDR1 is SQVTM and CDR2 is ANQGSEA. CDR3 sequence: CSTRQGIGDLQETQYF. The CDR3 DNA is TGCAGCACCCGACAGGGGATCGGCGACTTACAAGAGACCCAGTACTTC.

This chain links TRBV20-1 with TRBJ1-2; no definite D call. The CDR3 contains 13 residues. Germline values: CDR1 DFQATT, CDR2 SNEGSKA (reference sequence). V lost 1 base to trimming and J lost 4 bases, with 10 bases between them. The CDR3 is CSARAGGGYGYTF. The CDR3 coding sequence is TGCAGTGCTAGAGCGGGAGGCGGCTATGGCTACACCTTC.

Details on this clonotype: At one of its ends the junction is not consistent with the germline gene, which may arise from a read error. The rearrangement joins TRBV10-3 to TRBJ1-5, with TRBD1 identical over 7 bases. Looked up from germline, CDR1 is ENHRY and CDR2 is SYGVKD. This CDR3 has 14 amino acids. As DNA, the CDR3 is TGTGCCAGCAGTCTGACAGGGACCCATCAGCCCCAGCATTTT. Its translation is CASSLTGTHQPQHF.

For the CDR3, the DNA is TGTGCCAGCAGCTTAGTCCCACCCGGGGAGCAGTACTTC. Encoded protein: CASSLVPPGEQYF. J is TRBJ2-7 and V is TRBV13; D is ambiguous. This CDR3 has 13 residues. The V end was cut by 1 base, the J end by 7 bases, with 11 bases between. The germline gives CDR1 PRHDT, CDR2 FYEKMQ (reference sequence).

The table lists this clonotype with many counts. V usage is TRBV20-1 and J usage is TRBJ1-5; tentatively, D is TRBD1 (6 bases). V was clipped by 5 bases and J by 5 bases, with 13 bases between them. Germline V gene lookup returns CDR1 DFQATT and CDR2 SNEGSKA (reference sequence). This CDR3 comprises 13 residues. CDR3 amino acids: CSAFRDIHQPQHF. The CDR3 DNA reads as TGCAGTGCTTTCCGGGACATTCATCAGCCCCAGCATTTT.

Many counts were recorded for this clonotype. The chain has TRBV10-3 and TRBJ1-6; D is ambiguous. Germline CDR1 and CDR2: ENHRY and SYGVKD. This CDR3 region has 14 residues. The V and J ends lost 3 bases and 6 bases respectively, with 9 bases between them. Here the CDR3 DNA reads TGTGCCATCAGTGATCCACGGAGTAATTCACCCCTCCACTTT. Translation gives CAISDPRSNSPLHF.

V gene TRBV24-1 combines with J gene TRBJ2-5; D ambiguous. The V end lost 4 bases, the J end lost 1 base, and 18 bases lay between the germline ends. Germline V gene sequence: CDR1 KGHDR, CDR2 SFDVKD. CDR3 length equals 17 residues. The CDR3 sequence: CATSDPDPYYTQETQYF. CDR3 sequence (DNA): TGTGCCACCAGTGACCCGGACCCTTACTATACCCAAGAGACCCAGTACTTC.

Of note for this clonotype: Since the CDR3 does not end with the conserved phenylalanine or tryptophan, this likely comes from a read error. The rearrangement joins TRBV10-3 to TRBJ2-7; 8 nucleotides agree with TRBD1. The CDR3 loop spans 16 amino acids. The germline gives CDR1 ENHRY, CDR2 SYGVKD. V was clipped by 6 bases and J by 4 bases; unmatched bases: 14. This CDR3 is CAISPTTGGKCYEQYL. DNA for the CDR3: TGTGCCATCAGCCCAACTACAGGGGGAAAGTGTTACGAGCAGTACCTC.